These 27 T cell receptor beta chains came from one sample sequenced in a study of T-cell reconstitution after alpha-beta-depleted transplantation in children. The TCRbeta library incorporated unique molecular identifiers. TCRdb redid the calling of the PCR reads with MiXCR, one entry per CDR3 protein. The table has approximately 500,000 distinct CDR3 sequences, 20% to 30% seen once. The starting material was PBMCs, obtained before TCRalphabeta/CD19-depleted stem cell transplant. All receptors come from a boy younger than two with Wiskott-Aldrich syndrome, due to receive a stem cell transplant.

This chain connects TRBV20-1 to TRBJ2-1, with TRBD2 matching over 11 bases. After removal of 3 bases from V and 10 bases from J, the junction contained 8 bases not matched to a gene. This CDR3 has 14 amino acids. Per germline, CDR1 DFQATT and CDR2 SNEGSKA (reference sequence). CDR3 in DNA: TGCAGTGCTAGTCGGCCTAGCGGGAGGAGGGAGCAGTTCTTC. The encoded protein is CSASRPSGRREQFF.

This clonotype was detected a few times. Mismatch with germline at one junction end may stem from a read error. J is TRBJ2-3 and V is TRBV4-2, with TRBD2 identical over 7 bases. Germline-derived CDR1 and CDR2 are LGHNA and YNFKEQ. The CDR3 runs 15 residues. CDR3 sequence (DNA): TGTGCCAGCAGCCAGGCCCCGGGAGGCACGGATACGCAGTATTTT. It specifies CASSQAPGGTDTQYF.

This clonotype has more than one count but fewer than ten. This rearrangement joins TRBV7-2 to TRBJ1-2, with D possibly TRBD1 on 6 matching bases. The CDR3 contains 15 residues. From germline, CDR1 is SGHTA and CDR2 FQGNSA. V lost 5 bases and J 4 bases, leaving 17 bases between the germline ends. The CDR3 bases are TGTGCCAGCAGCGCCCAATGGGGGGGGGCCTATGGCTACACCTTC. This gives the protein CASSAQWGGAYGYTF.

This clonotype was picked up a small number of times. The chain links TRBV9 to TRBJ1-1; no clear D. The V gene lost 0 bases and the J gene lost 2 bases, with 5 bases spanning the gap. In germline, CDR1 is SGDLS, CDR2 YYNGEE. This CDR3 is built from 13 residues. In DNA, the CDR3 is TGTGCCAGCAGCGTAGACGGTAACACTGAAGCTTTCTTT. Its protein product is CASSVDGNTEAFF.

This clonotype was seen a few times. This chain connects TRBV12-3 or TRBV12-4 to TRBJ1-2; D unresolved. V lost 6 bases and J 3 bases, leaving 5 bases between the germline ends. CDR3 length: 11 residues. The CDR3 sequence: CASSWDYGYTF. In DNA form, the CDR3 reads TGTGCCAGCAGCTGGGACTATGGCTACACCTTC.

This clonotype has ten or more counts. CDR3 sequence: CASSLLAGIEETQYF. The DNA for the CDR3 is TGCGCCAGCAGCTTGCTCGCAGGGATTGAAGAGACCCAGTACTTC. The gene calls are TRBV5-1 and TRBJ2-5, with D perhaps TRBD1 (5 bases). This CDR3 is built from 15 residues. Germline V CDR1 and CDR2: SGHRS, YFSETQ. V shed 1 base and J shed 3 bases, with 13 bases lying between them.

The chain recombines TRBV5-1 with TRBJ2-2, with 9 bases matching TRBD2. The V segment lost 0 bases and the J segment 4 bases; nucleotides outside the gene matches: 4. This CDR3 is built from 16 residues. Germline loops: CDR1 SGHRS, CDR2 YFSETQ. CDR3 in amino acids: CASSLALAGRTGELFF. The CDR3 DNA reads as TGCGCCAGCAGCTTGGCACTAGCGGGCCGCACCGGGGAGCTGTTTTTT.

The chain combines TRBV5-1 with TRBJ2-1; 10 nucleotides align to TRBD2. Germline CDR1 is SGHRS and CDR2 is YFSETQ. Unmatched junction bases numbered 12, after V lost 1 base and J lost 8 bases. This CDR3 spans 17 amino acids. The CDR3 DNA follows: TGCGCCAGCAGCTTGAGGGCTAGCGGGAGATGGGTGGATGAGCAGTTCTTC. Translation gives CASSLRASGRWVDEQFF.

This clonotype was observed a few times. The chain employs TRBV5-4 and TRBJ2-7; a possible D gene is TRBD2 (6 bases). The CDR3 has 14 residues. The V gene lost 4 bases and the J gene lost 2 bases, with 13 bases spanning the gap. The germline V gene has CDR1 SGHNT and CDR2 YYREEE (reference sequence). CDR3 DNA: TGTGCCAGCAGCCAAAGCGGGCGAACCTACGAGCAGTACTTC. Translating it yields CASSQSGRTYEQYF.

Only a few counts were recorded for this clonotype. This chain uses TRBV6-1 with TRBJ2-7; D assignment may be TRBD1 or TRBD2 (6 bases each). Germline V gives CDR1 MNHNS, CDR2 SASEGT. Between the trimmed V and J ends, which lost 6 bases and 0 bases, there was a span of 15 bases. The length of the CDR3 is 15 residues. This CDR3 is CASRGTGDTSYEQYF. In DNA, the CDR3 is TGTGCCAGCAGAGGGACGGGGGACACCTCCTACGAGCAGTACTTC.

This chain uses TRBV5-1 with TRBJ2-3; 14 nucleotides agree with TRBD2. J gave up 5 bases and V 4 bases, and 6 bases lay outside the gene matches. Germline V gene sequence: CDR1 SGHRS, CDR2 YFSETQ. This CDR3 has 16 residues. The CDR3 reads CASSGGLAGAGDTQYF. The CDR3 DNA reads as TGCGCCAGCAGCGGGGGACTAGCGGGAGCGGGAGATACGCAGTATTTT.

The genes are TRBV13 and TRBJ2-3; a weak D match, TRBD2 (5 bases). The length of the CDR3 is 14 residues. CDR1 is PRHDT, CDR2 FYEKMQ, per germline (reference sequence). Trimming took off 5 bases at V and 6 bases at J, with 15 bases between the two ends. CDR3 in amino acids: CASSGRLEEDTQYF. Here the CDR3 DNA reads TGTGCCAGCAGCGGGAGACTCGAGGAGGATACGCAGTATTTT.

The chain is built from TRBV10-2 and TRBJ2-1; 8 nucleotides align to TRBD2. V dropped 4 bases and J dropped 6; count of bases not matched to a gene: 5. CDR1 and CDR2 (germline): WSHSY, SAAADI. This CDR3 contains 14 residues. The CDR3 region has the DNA TGCGCCAGCAGTGGGGTAGCGGGAATCAATGAGCAGTTCTTC. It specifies CASSGVAGINEQFF.

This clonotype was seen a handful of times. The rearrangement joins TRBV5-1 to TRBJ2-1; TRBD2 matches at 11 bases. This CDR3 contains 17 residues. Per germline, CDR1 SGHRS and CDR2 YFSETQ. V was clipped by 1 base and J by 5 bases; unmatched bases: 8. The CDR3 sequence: CASSLPQTSGSDNEQFF. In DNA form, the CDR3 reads TGCGCCAGCAGCTTGCCCCAAACTAGCGGGAGTGACAATGAGCAGTTCTTC.

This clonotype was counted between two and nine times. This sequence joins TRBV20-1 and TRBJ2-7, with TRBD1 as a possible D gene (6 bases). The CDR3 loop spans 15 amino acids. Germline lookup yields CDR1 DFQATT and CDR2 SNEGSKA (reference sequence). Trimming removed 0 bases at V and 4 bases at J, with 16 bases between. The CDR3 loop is CSARDLGRGPYEQYF. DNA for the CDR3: TGCAGTGCTAGAGATCTGGGCAGGGGACCTTACGAGCAGTACTTC.

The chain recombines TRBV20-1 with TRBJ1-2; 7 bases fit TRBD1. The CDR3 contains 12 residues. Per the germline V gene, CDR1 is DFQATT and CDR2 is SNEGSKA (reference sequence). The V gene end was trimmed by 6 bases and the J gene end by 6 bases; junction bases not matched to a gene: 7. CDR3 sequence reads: CSAGTAGHGYTF. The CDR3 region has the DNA TGCAGTGCGGGGACAGCTGGACATGGCTACACCTTC.

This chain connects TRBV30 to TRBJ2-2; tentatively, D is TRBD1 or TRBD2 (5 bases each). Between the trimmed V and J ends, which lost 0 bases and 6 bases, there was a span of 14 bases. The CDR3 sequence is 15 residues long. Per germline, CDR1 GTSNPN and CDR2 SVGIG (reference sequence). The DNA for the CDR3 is TGTGCCTGGAGTGTACAGGACTGGGAACCCGGGGAGCTGTTTTTT. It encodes CAWSVQDWEPGELFF.

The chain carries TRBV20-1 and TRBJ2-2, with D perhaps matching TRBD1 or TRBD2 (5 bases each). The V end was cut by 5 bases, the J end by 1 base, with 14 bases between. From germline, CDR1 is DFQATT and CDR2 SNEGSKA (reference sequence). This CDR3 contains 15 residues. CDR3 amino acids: CSAPTGTKNTGELFF. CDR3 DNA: TGCAGTGCTCCGACCGGGACCAAGAACACCGGGGAGCTGTTTTTT.

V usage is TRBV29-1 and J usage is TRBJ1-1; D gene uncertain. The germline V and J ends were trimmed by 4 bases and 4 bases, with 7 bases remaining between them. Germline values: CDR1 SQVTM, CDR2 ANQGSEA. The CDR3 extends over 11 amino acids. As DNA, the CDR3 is TGCAGCGTTGGGCGGACCACTGAAGCTTTCTTT. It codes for CSVGRTTEAFF.

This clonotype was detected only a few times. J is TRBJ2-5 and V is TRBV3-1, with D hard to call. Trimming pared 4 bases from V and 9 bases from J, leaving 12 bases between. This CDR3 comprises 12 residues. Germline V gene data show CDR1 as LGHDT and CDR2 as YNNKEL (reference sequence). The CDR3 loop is CASSRGVSSQYF. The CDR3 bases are TGTGCCAGCAGCCGGGGTGTGTCGTCCCAGTACTTC.

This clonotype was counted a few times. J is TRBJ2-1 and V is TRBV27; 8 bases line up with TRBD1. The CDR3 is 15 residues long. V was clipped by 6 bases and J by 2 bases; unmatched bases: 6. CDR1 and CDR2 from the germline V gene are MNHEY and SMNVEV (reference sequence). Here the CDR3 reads CASRSDRGPYNEQFF. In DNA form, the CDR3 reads TGTGCCAGCAGATCAGACAGGGGACCCTACAATGAGCAGTTCTTC.

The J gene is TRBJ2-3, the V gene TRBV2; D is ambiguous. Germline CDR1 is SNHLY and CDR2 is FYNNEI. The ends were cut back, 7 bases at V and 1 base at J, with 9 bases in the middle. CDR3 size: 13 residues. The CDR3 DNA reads TGTGCCAGCATGGATAGTGGCACAGATACGCAGTATTTT. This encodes CASMDSGTDTQYF.

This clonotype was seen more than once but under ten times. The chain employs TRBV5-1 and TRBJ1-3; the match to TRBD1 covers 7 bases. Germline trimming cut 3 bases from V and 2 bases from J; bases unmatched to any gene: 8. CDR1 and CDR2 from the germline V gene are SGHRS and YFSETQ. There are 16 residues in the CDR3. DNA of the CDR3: TGCGCCAGCAGCTGGACTTCCGGGACAGCTGGAAACACCATATATTTT. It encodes CASSWTSGTAGNTIYF.

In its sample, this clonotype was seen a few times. The CDR3 region is CASSPMDRGPLGALHF. The CDR3 coding sequence is TGTGCCAGCAGCCCCATGGACAGGGGGCCCTTGGGGGCCCTCCACTTT. The chain is built from TRBV12-3 or TRBV12-4 and TRBJ1-6; 11 nucleotides align to TRBD1. CDR3 length: 16 residues. The V and J ends lost 6 bases and 14 bases, in that order; junction bases with no gene match: 15.

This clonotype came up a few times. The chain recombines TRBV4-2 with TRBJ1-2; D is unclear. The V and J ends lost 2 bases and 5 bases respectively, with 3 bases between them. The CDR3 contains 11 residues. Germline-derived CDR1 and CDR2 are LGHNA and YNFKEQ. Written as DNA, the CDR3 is TGTGCCAGCAGCCAATTATATGGCTACACCTTC. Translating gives CASSQLYGYTF.

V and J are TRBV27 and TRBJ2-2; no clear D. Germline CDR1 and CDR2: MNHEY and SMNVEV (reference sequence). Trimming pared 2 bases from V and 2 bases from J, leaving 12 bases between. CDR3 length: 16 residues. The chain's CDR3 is CASSLGVNHNTGELFF. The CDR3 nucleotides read TGTGCCAGCAGTTTAGGGGTAAACCATAACACCGGGGAGCTGTTTTTT.

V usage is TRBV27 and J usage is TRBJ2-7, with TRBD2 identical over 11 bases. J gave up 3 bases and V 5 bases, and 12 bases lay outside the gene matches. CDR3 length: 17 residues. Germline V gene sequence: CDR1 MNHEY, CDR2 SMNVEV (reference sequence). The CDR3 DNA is TGTGCCAGCAGTGCCCAACCCGGGGGGACTAGCGGCTACGAGCAGTACTTC. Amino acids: CASSAQPGGTSGYEQYF.